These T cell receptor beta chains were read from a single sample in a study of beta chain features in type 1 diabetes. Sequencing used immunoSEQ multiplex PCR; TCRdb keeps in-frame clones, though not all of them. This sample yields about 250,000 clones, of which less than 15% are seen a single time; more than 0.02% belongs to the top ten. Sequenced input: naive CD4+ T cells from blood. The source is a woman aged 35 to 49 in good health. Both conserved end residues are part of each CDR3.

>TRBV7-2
CASSLATGGRTEAFF
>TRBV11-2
CASSLPVADTQYF
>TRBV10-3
CAISDPGGEEEKLFF
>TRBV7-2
CASSLPDWYNEQFF
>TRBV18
CASSPTRSSGVVTDTQYF
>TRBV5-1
CASSLDPGYTEAFF
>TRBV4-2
CASSQGGTGTDTQYF
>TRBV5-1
CASSLEAGGPYEQYF
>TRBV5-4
CASSKPGTGAGNTIYF
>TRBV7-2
CASTQGTWAYEQYF